These T cell receptor beta chains were read from a single sample in a study of blood T cell repertoires in COVID-19. Data came from immunoSEQ multiplex PCR; TCRdb stores just in-frame clones and leaves some out. This sample has 65,000 or so clones; 65% to 85% occur once, and the top ten carry 10%. The sample was peripheral blood. These receptors all come from a man younger than 40 with COVID-19, enrolled during active disease. CDR3s include the opening cysteine and the closing phenylalanine or tryptophan.

V gene	J gene	CDR3 protein
TRBV20-1	TRBJ2-2	CSATEDRGHILGELFF
TRBV19	TRBJ1-5	CASSLRTGQQAQHF
TRBV27	TRBJ1-3	CASSSPGNTIYF
TRBV19	TRBJ1-5	CASSIVGGRGINQPQHF
TRBV27	TRBJ2-1	CASRGLAGYEQFF
TRBV7-9	TRBJ1-5	CASSPSGAGNQPQHF
TRBV15	TRBJ1-1	CATSSLAEAFF
TRBV4-3	TRBJ1-5	CASSQTGENQPQHF
TRBV27	TRBJ1-6	CASSLPRTGDNSPLHF
TRBV19	TRBJ1-5	CASRQGSSNQPQHF
TRBV7-8	TRBJ2-7	CASSRGLAGGSYEQYF
TRBV15	TRBJ1-1	CATSNPGGYTEAFF
TRBV6-5	TRBJ2-2	CASSYSTGGRAGELFF
TRBV10-3	TRBJ2-5	CAISVGQETQYF
TRBV2	TRBJ2-7	CASSEPSGPYEQYF